This T cell receptor (beta chain) was observed in a study of CD8 T cells in Susac syndrome. The CDR3 has 13 residues. Germline V gene lookup returns CDR1 SEHNR and CDR2 FQNEAQ (reference sequence). Trimming pared 5 bases from V and 6 bases from J, leaving 10 bases between. A quantity of about 0.5 to 1 ug RNA underwent reverse transcription using random hexamers. TCRdb independently ran MiXCR on the immunoSEQ multiplex PCR reads; one entry per CDR3 protein. This sample has about 300,000 distinct CDR3 sequences, with 70% to 90% found just once. The V and J genes are TRBV7-9 and TRBJ2-2; D uncertain. The source is a human donor with multiple sclerosis. The sequenced material came from CD8+ T cells from PBMCs. CDR3 protein: CASSPDPAGELFF. The CDR3 DNA is TGTGCCAGCAGCCCAGACCCCGCCGGGGAGCTGTTTTTT. Together with reference TRBV7-9 and TRBJ2-2, the CDR3 gives the full variable domain: DTGVSQNPRHKITKRGQNVTFRCDPISEHNRLYWYRQTLGQGPEFLTYFQNEAQLEKSRLLSDRFSAERPKGSFSTLEIQRTEQGDSAMYLCASSPDPAGELFFGEGSRLTVL.